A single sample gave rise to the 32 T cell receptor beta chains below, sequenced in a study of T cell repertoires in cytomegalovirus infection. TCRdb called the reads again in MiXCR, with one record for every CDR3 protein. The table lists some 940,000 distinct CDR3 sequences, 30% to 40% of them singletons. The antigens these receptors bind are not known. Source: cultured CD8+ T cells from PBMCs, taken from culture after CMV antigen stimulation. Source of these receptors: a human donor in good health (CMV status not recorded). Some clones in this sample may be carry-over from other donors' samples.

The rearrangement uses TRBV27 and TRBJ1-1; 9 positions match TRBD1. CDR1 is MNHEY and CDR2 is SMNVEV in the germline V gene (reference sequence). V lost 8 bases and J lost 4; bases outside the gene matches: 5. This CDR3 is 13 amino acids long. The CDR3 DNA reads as TGTGCCAGCTCGACAGGGGGTCTCACTGAAGCTTTCTTT. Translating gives CASSTGGLTEAFF.

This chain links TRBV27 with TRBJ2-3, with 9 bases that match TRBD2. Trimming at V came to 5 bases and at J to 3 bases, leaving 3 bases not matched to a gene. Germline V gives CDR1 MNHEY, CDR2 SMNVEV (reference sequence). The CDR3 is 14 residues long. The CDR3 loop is CASSESGGTDTQYF. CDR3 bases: TGTGCCAGCAGTGAGAGCGGGGGGACAGATACGCAGTATTTT.

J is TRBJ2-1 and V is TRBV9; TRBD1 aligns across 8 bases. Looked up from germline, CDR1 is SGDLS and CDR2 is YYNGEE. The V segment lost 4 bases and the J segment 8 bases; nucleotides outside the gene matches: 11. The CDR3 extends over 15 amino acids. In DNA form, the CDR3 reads TGTGCCAGCAGCTTTGCAGGGGGCCTGTCTGATGAGCAGTTCTTC. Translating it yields CASSFAGGLSDEQFF.

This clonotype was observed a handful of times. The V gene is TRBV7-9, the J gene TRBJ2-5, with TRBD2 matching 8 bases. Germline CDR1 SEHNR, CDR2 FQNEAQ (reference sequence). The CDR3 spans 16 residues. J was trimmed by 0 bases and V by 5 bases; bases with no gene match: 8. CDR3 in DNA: TGTGCCAGCAGCCCCCTCTCGGGGGGGTACCAAGAGACCCAGTACTTC. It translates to CASSPLSGGYQETQYF.

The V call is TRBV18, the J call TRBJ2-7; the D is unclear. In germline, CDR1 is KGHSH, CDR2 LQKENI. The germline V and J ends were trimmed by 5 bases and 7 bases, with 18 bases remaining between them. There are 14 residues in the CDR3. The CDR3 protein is CASSDWGSVGEQYV. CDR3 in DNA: TGTGCCAGCTCAGATTGGGGTTCCGTGGGGGAGCAGTACGTC.

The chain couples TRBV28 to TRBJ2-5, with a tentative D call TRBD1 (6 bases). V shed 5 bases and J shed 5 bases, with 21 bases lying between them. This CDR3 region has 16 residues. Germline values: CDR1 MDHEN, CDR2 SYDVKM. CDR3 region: CASSPLRGDTLETQYF. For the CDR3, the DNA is TGTGCCAGCAGTCCGTTAAGAGGGGACACCCTGGAGACCCAGTACTTC. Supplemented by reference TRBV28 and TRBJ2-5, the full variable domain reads DVKVTQSSRYLVKRTGEKVFLECVQDMDHENMFWYRQDPGLGLRLIYFSYDVKMKEKGDIPEGYSVSREKKERFSLILESASTNQTSMYLCASSPLRGDTLETQYFGPGTRLLVL.

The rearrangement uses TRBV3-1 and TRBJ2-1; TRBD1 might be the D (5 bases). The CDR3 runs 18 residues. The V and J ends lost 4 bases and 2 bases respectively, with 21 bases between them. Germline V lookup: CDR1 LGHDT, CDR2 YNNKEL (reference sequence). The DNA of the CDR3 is TGTGCCAGCAGCCGCGAGACCGGACATAGGGCCACCTACAATGAGCAGTTCTTC. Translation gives CASSRETGHRATYNEQFF.

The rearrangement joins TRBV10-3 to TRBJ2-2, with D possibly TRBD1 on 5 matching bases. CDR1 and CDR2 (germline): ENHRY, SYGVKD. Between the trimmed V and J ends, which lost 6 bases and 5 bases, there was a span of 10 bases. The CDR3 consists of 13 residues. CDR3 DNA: TGTGCCATCAGGTCAGGGTCAACCGGGGAGCTGTTTTTT. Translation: CAIRSGSTGELFF.

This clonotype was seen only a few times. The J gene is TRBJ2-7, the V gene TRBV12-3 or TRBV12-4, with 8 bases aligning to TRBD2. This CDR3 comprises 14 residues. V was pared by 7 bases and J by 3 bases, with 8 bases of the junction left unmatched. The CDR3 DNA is TGTGCCAGCAACGTACCGGGACTAGTCTACGAGCAGTACTTC. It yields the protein CASNVPGLVYEQYF.

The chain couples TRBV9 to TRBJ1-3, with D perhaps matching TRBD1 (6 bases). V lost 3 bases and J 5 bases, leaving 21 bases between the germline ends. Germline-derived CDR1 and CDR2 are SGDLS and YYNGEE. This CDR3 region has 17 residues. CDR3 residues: CASSEQTGRTERNTIYF. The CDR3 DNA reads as TGTGCCAGCAGCGAGCAGACAGGTCGCACAGAAAGAAACACCATATATTTT.

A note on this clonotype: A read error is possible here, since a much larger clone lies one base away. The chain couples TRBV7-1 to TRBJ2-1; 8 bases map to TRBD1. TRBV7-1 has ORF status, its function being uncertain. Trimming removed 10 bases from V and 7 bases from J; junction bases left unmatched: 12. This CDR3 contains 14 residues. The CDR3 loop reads CANGQGGRRNEQFF. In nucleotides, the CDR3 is TGTGCCAACGGACAGGGTGGTCGGCGGAATGAGCAGTTCTTC.

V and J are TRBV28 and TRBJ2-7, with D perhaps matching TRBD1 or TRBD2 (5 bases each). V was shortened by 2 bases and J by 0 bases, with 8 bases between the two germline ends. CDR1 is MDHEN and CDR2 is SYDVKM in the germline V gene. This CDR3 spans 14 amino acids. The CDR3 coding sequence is TGTGCCAGCAGTTTAGGGGGAAACTCCTACGAGCAGTACGTC. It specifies CASSLGGNSYEQYV.

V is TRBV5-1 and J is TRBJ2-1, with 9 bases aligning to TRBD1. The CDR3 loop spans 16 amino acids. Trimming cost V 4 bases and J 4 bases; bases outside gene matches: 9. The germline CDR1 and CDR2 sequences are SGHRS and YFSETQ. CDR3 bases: TGCGCCAGCAGCCCCCCTACAGGGGGCCTTTACAATGAGCAGTTCTTC. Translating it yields CASSPPTGGLYNEQFF.

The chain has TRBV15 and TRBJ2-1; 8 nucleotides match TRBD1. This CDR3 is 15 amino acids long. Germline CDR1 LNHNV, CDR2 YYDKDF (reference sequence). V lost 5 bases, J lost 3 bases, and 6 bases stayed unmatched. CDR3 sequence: CATSRVTGDYNEQFF. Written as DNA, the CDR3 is TGTGCCACCAGCCGTGTGACAGGGGACTACAATGAGCAGTTCTTC.

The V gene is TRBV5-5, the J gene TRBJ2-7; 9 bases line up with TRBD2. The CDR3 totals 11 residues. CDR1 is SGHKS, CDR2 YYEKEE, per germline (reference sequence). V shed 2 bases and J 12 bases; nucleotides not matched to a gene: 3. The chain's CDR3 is CASSFRTSVYV. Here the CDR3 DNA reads TGTGCCAGCAGCTTTCGGACTAGCGTGTACGTC.

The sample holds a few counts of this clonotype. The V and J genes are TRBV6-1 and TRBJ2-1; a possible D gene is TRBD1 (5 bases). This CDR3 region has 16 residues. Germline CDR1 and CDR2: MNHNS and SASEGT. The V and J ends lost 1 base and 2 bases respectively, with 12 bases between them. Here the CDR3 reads CASSEVGRAPYNEQFF. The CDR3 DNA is TGTGCCAGCAGTGAAGTGGGCAGGGCCCCCTACAATGAGCAGTTCTTC.

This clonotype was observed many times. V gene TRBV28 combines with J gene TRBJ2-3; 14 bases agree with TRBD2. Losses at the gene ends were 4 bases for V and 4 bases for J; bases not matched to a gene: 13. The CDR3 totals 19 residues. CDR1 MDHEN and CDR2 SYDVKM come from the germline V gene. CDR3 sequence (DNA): TGTGCCAGCAGTTCCCAGACTAGCGGGGGGGCCTGGATCCCAGATACGCAGTATTTT. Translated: CASSSQTSGGAWIPDTQYF.

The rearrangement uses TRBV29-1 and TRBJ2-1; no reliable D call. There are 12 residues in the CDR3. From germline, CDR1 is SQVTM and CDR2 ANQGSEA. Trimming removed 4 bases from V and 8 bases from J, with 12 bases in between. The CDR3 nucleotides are TGCAGCGTTGTAGTGGCGGCGGATGAGCAGTTCTTC. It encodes CSVVVAADEQFF.

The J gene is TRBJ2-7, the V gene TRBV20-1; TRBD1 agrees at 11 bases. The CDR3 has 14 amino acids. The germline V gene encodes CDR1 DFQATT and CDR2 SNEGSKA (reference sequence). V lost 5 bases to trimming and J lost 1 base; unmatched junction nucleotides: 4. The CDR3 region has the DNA TGCAGTGCTTGGACAGGGGGCCGATCCTACGAGCAGTACTTC. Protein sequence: CSAWTGGRSYEQYF.

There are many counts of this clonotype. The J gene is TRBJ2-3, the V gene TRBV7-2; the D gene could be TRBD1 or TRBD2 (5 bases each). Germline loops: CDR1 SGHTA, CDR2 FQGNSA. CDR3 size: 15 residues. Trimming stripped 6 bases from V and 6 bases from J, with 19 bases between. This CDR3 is CASSRVGALGDTQYF. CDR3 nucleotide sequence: TGTGCCAGCAGTCGCGTCGGGGCCCTTGGGGATACGCAGTATTTT.

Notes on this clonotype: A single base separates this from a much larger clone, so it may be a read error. The CDR3 region is CASSFWEGPNQPQYF. CDR3 bases: TGTGCCAGCAGCTTCTGGGAGGGGCCCAATCAGCCCCAGTATTTT. The V call is TRBV7-2, the J call TRBJ1-5; 7 nucleotides agree with TRBD2. The J call may be faulty, since TRBJ2-3 better matches the DNA end. This CDR3 spans 15 amino acids. Germline loops: CDR1 SGHTA, CDR2 FQGNSA.

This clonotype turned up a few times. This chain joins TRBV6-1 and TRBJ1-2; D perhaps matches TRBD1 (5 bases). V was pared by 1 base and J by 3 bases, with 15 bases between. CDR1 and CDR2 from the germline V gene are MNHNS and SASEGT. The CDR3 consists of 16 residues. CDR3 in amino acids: CASSEEQAGLDYGYTF. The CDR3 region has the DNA TGTGCCAGCAGTGAAGAACAGGCAGGGCTGGACTATGGCTACACCTTC.

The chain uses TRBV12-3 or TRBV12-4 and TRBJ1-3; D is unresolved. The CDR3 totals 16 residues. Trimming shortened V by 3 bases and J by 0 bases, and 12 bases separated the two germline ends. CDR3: CASSFLTSSSGNTIYF. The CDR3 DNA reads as TGTGCCAGCAGTTTTTTAACGTCAAGCTCTGGAAACACCATATATTTT.

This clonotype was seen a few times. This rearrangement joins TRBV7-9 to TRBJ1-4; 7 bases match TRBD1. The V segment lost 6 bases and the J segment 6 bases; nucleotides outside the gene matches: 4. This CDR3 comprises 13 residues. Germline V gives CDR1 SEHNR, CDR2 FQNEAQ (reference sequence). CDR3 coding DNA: TGTGCCAGCAGGCTAGGGGGCGATGAAAAACTGTTTTTT. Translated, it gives CASRLGGDEKLFF. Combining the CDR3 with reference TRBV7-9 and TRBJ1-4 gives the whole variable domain DTGVSQNPRHKITKRGQNVTFRCDPISEHNRLYWYRQTLGQGPEFLTYFQNEAQLEKSRLLSDRFSAERPKGSFSTLEIQRTEQGDSAMYLCASRLGGDEKLFFGSGTQLSVL.

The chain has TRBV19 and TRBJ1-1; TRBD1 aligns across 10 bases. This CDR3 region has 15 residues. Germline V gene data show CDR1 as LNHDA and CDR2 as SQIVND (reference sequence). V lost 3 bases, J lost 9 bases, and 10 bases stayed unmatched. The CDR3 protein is CASSILIRDRGKAFF. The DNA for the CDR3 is TGTGCCAGTAGTATCCTCATCCGGGACAGGGGAAAAGCTTTCTTT.

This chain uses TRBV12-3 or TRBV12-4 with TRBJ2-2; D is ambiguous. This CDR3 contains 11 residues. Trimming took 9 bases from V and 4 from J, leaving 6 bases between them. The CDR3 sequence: CASFFTGELFF. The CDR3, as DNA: TGTGCCAGTTTCTTCACCGGGGAGCTGTTTTTT.

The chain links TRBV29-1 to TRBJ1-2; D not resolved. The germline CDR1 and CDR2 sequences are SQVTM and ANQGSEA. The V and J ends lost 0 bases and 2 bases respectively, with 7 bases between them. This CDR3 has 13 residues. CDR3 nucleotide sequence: TGCAGCGTTGAAGAGGAAGGGAACTATGGCTACACCTTC. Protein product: CSVEEEGNYGYTF.

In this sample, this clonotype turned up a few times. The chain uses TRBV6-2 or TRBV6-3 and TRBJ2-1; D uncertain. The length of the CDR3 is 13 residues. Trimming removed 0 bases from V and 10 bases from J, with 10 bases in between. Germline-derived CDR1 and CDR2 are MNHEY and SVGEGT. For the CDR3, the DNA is TGTGCCAGCAGTTACTCGGGTGTGAGAGAGCAGTTCTTC. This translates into CASSYSGVREQFF.

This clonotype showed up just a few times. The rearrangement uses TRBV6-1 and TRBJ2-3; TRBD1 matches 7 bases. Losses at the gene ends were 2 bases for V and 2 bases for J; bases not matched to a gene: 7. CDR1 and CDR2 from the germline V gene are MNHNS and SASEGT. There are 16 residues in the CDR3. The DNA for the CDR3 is TGTGCCAGCAGTGAACCGCAGGGGGTTCTCACAGATACGCAGTATTTT. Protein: CASSEPQGVLTDTQYF.

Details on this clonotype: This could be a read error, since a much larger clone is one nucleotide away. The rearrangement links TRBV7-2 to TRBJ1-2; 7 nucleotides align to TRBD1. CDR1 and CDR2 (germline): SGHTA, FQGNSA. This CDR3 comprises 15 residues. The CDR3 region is CAGSLNRGLNYGYTF. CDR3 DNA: TGTGCCGGCAGCCTGAACAGGGGATTGAACTATGGCTACACCTTC.

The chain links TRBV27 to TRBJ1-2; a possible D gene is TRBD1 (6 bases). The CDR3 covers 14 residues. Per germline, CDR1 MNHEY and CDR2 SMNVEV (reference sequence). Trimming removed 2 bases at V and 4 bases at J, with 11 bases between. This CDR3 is CASSLGGERYGYTF. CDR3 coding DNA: TGTGCCAGCAGTTTAGGGGGCGAACGCTATGGCTACACCTTC.

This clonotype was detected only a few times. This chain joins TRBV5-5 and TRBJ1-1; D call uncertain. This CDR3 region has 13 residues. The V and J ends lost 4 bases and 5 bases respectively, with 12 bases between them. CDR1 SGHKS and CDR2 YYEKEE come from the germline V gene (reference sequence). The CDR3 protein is CASSISAETEAFF. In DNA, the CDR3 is TGTGCCAGCAGCATCTCGGCTGAAACTGAAGCTTTCTTT.